This entry is about one TCR beta chain. Germline CDR1 and CDR2: MNHEY and SMNVEV (reference sequence). The J segment lost 6 bases and the V segment lost 3 bases, leaving 6 bases of the junction unmatched. The CDR3 extends over 14 amino acids. How the authors handled the data: The assay estimated nucleated cells by amplifying reference gene primers. Assay used: immunoSEQ multiplex PCR; TCRdb lists only in-frame clones, some missing. Clone size and V and J calls were adopted from that table, with D and trimming inferred from the DNA. The table records about 280,000 clones, about 89% of them present only once. This entry belongs to a study of blood T cell repertoires in COVID-19. At the level of the study: COVID-19 samples from acute and convalescent phases originated in the United States, Italy and Spain. In each case, the material was cDNA or gDNA derived from T cells, B-cell-depleted T cells, or PBMCs.

V gene TRBV27 combines with J gene TRBJ2-7, with 9 bases identical to TRBD1. This TCR derives from a man in his forties with acute or convalescent COVID-19. The source material was peripheral blood. CDR3 coding DNA: TGTGCCAGCAGTTTCGCCGGGACAGGGACCGAGCAGTACTTC. Protein product: CASSFAGTGTEQYF.